Each of the 6 T cell receptor beta chains below was sequenced from the same sample in a study of Ad26.COV2.S vaccination and SARS-CoV-2 variants. The sample's treatment: some 19 received Ad26.COV2.S at low or high dose, single or two shots; a few received placebo; per-sample allocation not given. Specimen acquisition occurred on day 63 following the initial vaccine or placebo injection. TCRdb's copy holds only in-frame clones and misses some; the assay was immunoSEQ multiplex PCR. This table holds roughly 700,000 clones, approximately 88% found once. The sample was peripheral blood, taken in a trial of Ad26.COV2.S vaccine versus placebo. These receptors came from a person between 18 and 65 years old who received the Ad26.COV2.S COVID-19 vaccine or a placebo.

This chain uses TRBV30 with TRBJ2-5; the match to TRBD1 covers 9 bases. CDR1 is GTSNPN and CDR2 is SVGIG in the germline V gene (reference sequence). The CDR3 loop spans 12 amino acids. The J segment lost 4 bases and the V segment lost 5 bases, leaving 2 bases of the junction unmatched. The CDR3 protein is CAWGGQGETQYF. CDR3 DNA sequence: TGTGCCTGGGGGGGACAGGGAGAGACCCAGTACTTC. The variable domain in full, completed from reference TRBV30 and TRBJ2-5, reads SQTIHQWPATLVQPVGSPLSLECTVEGTSNPNLYWYRQAAGRGLQLLFYSVGIGQISSEVPQNLSASRPQDRQFILSSKKLLLSDSGFYLCAWGGQGETQYFGPGTRLLVL.

This sequence joins TRBV4-1 and TRBJ2-1; TRBD2 aligns across 10 bases. Germline trimming cut 0 bases from V and 4 bases from J; bases unmatched to any gene: 3. This CDR3 has 16 amino acids. Germline CDR1 is MGHRA and CDR2 is YSYEKL. CDR3 residues: CASSQERTSGYNEQFF. The CDR3 bases are TGCGCCAGCAGCCAAGAGAGGACTAGCGGTTACAATGAGCAGTTCTTC.

This clone was picked up a small number of times. The chain uses TRBV6-1 and TRBJ2-4; 8 nucleotides agree with TRBD2. Germline CDR1 and CDR2: MNHNS and SASEGT. The CDR3 sequence is 15 residues long. The trim removed 1 base at V and 7 bases at J, leaving 6 bases unmatched. The CDR3 spells CASSEGPGGGNIQYF. The CDR3 region has the DNA TGTGCCAGCAGTGAAGGGCCCGGGGGGGGGAACATTCAGTACTTC.

V usage is TRBV6-1 and J usage is TRBJ1-1; D might be TRBD1 (5 bases). The CDR3 length is 14 residues. Trimming shortened V by 2 bases and J by 4 bases, and 11 bases separated the two germline ends. Germline values: CDR1 MNHNS, CDR2 SASEGT. The CDR3 nucleotides are TGTGCCAGCAGTGAACGGGGGGGGAGCACTGAAGCTTTCTTT. Translated, it gives CASSERGGSTEAFF.

The rearrangement uses TRBV5-6 and TRBJ2-7, with 8 bases lining up with TRBD1. After removal of 0 bases from V and 2 bases from J, the junction contained 4 bases not matched to a gene. This CDR3 comprises 15 residues. CDR1 is SGHDT, CDR2 YYEEEE, per germline. CDR3 in DNA: TGTGCCAGCAGCTTGGGGGACAGGAAAACCTACGAGCAGTACTTC. Translated: CASSLGDRKTYEQYF.

The V gene is TRBV6-1, the J gene TRBJ2-7; 8 nucleotides match TRBD2. The V and J ends lost 2 bases and 3 bases, in that order; junction bases with no gene match: 6. The germline V gene encodes CDR1 MNHNS and CDR2 SASEGT. This CDR3 contains 15 residues. The DNA of the CDR3 is TGTGCCAGCAGTGAAATAGGAGCGGGGGTCTACGAGCAGTACTTC. It specifies CASSEIGAGVYEQYF.